This TCR beta chain was found in a study of cytomegalovirus exposure and HLA in healthy donors. The PCR was carried out with 60 Vbeta primers and 13 Jbeta primers. The repertoire was sequenced with immunoSEQ multiplex PCR; TCRdb's copy has only in-frame clones and lacks some. The sample lists over 150,000 clones, around 80% seen once, with less than 1.5% in the top ten. About this clone itself: Its target is not known.

After removal of 4 bases from V and 2 bases from J, the junction contained 4 bases not matched to a gene. This CDR3 is built from 15 residues. CDR1 and CDR2 (germline): SGHTA, FQGNSA. The study's findings and limits: Researchers catalogued roughly 170 TCR beta chains as cytomegalovirus-associated. Productive status was seen about 87% or about 30% of the time for most TCR beta V segments in an earlier analysis. Later examination showed HLA-associated TCR beta chains had greater clonal expansion than equally common others. Reportedly, a later analysis found an Asian-associated ancestry cluster had fewer N-insertions than the approximately 600-donor mean.

Sequenced material: PBMCs. The source is a woman aged 25-40 years in good health and CMV-seropositive. The J gene is TRBJ2-7, the V gene TRBV7-2; 11 nucleotides match TRBD1. CDR3 residues: CASSYGQGAPYEQYF. CDR3 in DNA: TGTGCCAGCAGCTATGGACAGGGGGCCCCCTACGAGCAGTACTTC. Full variable domain (rest looked up from reference TRBV7-2 and TRBJ2-7): GAGVSQSPSNKVTEKGKDVELRCDPISGHTALYWYRQSLGQGLEFLIYFQGNSAPDKSGLPSDRFSAERTGGSVSTLTIQRTQQEDSAVYLCASSYGQGAPYEQYFGPGTRLTVT.